This passage covers 28 T cell receptor beta chains from one sample sequenced in a study of identifying expanded T cells in peripheral blood. Here immunoSEQ multiplex PCR was the method, and the copy in TCRdb shows in-frame clones only, minus some. The table includes approximately 63,000 clones, around 87% detected once. Specimen: blood. The receptors originated from a person between 18 and 75 years old in good health.

The rearrangement links TRBV6-1 to TRBJ2-3, with TRBD2 identical over 9 bases. The germline CDR1 and CDR2 sequences are MNHNS and SASEGT. This CDR3 spans 15 amino acids. The V segment lost 4 bases and the J segment 3 bases; nucleotides outside the gene matches: 5. The CDR3 spells CASSGAGGPTDTQYF. The CDR3 bases are TGTGCCAGCAGTGGCGCGGGAGGGCCGACAGATACGCAGTATTTT.

The chain combines TRBV30 with TRBJ2-7; 11 nucleotides match TRBD2. Looked up from germline, CDR1 is GTSNPN and CDR2 is SVGIG (reference sequence). This CDR3 has 13 residues. V trimming: 4 bases; J trimming: 4 bases; junction bases outside the gene matches: 3. The CDR3 spells CAWILAGGYEQYF. CDR3 coding DNA: TGTGCCTGGATTCTAGCGGGAGGTTACGAGCAGTACTTC.

The rearrangement links TRBV7-7 to TRBJ1-6; D not resolved. The germline gives CDR1 SSHAT, CDR2 FNYEAQ (reference sequence). Trimming removed 3 bases at V and 7 bases at J, with 16 bases between. There are 16 residues in the CDR3. The CDR3 loop reads CASSFGLVLINSPLHF. CDR3 bases: TGTGCCAGCAGCTTCGGACTTGTTCTTATCAATTCACCCCTCCACTTT.

The rearrangement joins TRBV30 to TRBJ1-5, with unresolved D. V was cut by 1 base and J by 1 base, with 5 bases left in between. This CDR3 has 13 amino acids. Germline-derived CDR1 and CDR2 are GTSNPN and SVGIG (reference sequence). The CDR3: CAWSERSNQPQHF. In DNA form, the CDR3 reads TGTGCCTGGAGTGAACGGAGCAATCAGCCCCAGCATTTT.

The chain recombines TRBV5-4 with TRBJ2-3; no definite D call. The CDR3 has 15 residues. V dropped 2 bases and J dropped 2 bases, with 12 bases sitting between them. CDR1 and CDR2 from the germline V gene are SGHNT and YYREEE (reference sequence). The CDR3 loop is CASSFFWGNTDTQYF. CDR3 DNA: TGTGCCAGCAGCTTTTTTTGGGGTAACACAGATACGCAGTATTTT.

This chain links TRBV10-3 with TRBJ1-5; TRBD1 might be the D (6 bases). Trimming took off 2 bases at V and 3 bases at J, with 11 bases between the two ends. This CDR3 contains 15 residues. Germline V gene lookup returns CDR1 ENHRY and CDR2 SYGVKD. The CDR3 spells CAISEGGTPNQPQHF. CDR3 in DNA: TGTGCCATCAGTGAGGGAGGGACACCCAATCAGCCCCAGCATTTT.

This clone has a single count. V and J are TRBV21-1 and TRBJ1-1. TRBV21-1 is classified as a pseudogene. The CDR3 covers 14 residues. CDR3 region: CASSKAGNGTEAFF. Written as DNA, the CDR3 is TGTGCCAGCAGCAAAGCAGGGAATGGCACTGAAGCTTTCTTT.

V usage is TRBV18 and J usage is TRBJ2-7, with 9 positions matching TRBD1. Germline CDR1 and CDR2: KGHSH and LQKENI. Trimming at V came to 3 bases and at J to 3 bases, leaving 6 bases not matched to a gene. The CDR3 is 15 amino acids. CDR3 DNA sequence: TGTGCCAGCTCACCCCCGGGACAGGGCGTCTACGAGCAGTACTTC. Translation: CASSPPGQGVYEQYF. The full variable domain, completed using reference TRBV18 and TRBJ2-7, is NAGVMQNPRHLVRRRGQEARLRCSPMKGHSHVYWYRQLPEEGLKFMVYLQKENIIDESGMPKERFSAEFPKEGPSILRIQQVVRGDSAAYFCASSPPGQGVYEQYFGPGTRLTVT.

The chain carries TRBV10-2 and TRBJ1-5; D unclear. This CDR3 is 15 amino acids long. The germline gives CDR1 WSHSY, CDR2 SAAADI. V was shortened by 10 bases and J by 0 bases, with 16 bases between the two germline ends. CDR3 coding DNA: TGCGCCACCAGGAGGGCCACGGATAGCAATCAGCCCCAGCATTTT. Residues: CATRRATDSNQPQHF.

The V and J genes are TRBV15 and TRBJ1-4; maybe TRBD1 (5 bases). CDR1 is LNHNV, CDR2 YYDKDF, per germline (reference sequence). Between the trimmed V and J ends, which lost 0 bases and 8 bases, there was a span of 16 bases. CDR3 size: 16 residues. CDR3 DNA sequence: TGTGCCACCAGCAGAGATTTGGGGGGATCAGGGGAAAAACTGTTTTTT. The encoded protein is CATSRDLGGSGEKLFF.

The V and J genes are TRBV10-3 and TRBJ2-1; D is unresolved. V was shortened by 0 bases and J by 5 bases, with 5 bases between the two germline ends. Germline V gene sequence: CDR1 ENHRY, CDR2 SYGVKD. This CDR3 spans 13 amino acids. The CDR3 protein is CAISESRDNEQFF. CDR3 nucleotide sequence: TGTGCCATCAGTGAGTCTAGAGACAATGAGCAGTTCTTC.

The V call is TRBV10-1, the J call TRBJ2-3, with 10 bases fitting TRBD1. Trimming took 5 bases from V and 3 from J; bases not matched to a gene: 5. From germline, CDR1 is WNHNN and CDR2 SYGVQD (reference sequence). The CDR3 consists of 15 residues. CDR3 bases: TGCGCCAGCAGTTACGGGACAGGGGAGACAGATACGCAGTATTTT. Its protein is CASSYGTGETDTQYF.

The chain employs TRBV19 and TRBJ1-3, with D possibly TRBD1 on 6 matching bases. The CDR3 extends over 15 amino acids. CDR1 and CDR2 from the germline V gene are LNHDA and SQIVND (reference sequence). V was clipped by 7 bases and J by 0 bases, with 13 bases between them. DNA of the CDR3: TGTGCCAGTAAGGACAGAACGAACTCTGGAAACACCATATATTTT. It encodes CASKDRTNSGNTIYF. The complete variable domain, with remaining parts taken from reference TRBV19 and TRBJ1-3, reads DGGITQSPKYLFRKEGQNVTLSCEQNLNHDAMYWYRQDPGQGLRLIYYSQIVNDFQKGDIAEGYSVSREKKESFPLTVTSAQKNPTAFYLCASKDRTNSGNTIYFGEGSWLTVV.

The chain uses TRBV13 and TRBJ1-4; TRBD1 matches 8 bases. Germline V lookup: CDR1 PRHDT, CDR2 FYEKMQ (reference sequence). Trimming took 5 bases from V and 3 from J; bases not matched to a gene: 8. The length of the CDR3 is 16 residues. The CDR3 loop is CASSPRQGRPNEKLFF. CDR3 nucleotide sequence: TGTGCCAGCAGCCCACGACAGGGGCGGCCTAATGAAAAACTGTTTTTT.

The CDR3 DNA follows: TGTGCCAGTAAATCGCAGGGGATCACAGATACGCAGTATTTT. Protein sequence: CASKSQGITDTQYF. V gene TRBV19 combines with J gene TRBJ2-3, with a tentative D call TRBD1 (6 bases). This CDR3 has 14 residues. Trimming removed 7 bases at V and 2 bases at J, with 13 bases between. Per germline, CDR1 LNHDA and CDR2 SQIVND (reference sequence).

The rearrangement joins TRBV5-1 to TRBJ2-7; D unclear. The V gene's germline CDR1 is SGHRS and CDR2 YFSETQ. Trimming removed 0 bases from V and 4 bases from J, with 11 bases in between. The length of the CDR3 is 14 residues. CDR3 sequence: CASSLEGYDYEQYF. CDR3 DNA: TGCGCCAGCAGCTTGGAAGGGTACGATTACGAGCAGTACTTC.

The V gene is TRBV14, the J gene TRBJ2-7, with 10 bases identical to TRBD2. Germline V gene data show CDR1 as SGHDN and CDR2 as FVKESK. The junction had 7 bases not matched to a gene; V was cut back by 8 bases and J by 0 bases. This CDR3 spans 15 amino acids. The CDR3, as DNA: TGTGCCAGCCATGATTCTAGCGGGAGCTCCTACGAGCAGTACTTC. Protein: CASHDSSGSSYEQYF.

The genes are TRBV7-3 and TRBJ2-1; D not certain. V was shortened by 5 bases and J by 8 bases, with 13 bases between the two germline ends. CDR3 size: 13 residues. Per germline, CDR1 SGHTA and CDR2 FQGTGA. DNA for the CDR3: TGTGCCAGCAGCGCCCGCTGGCATGATGAGCAGTTCTTC. Translated, it gives CASSARWHDEQFF.

The chain carries TRBV23-1 and TRBJ1-4; TRBD1 might be the D (5 bases). TRBV23-1 is labeled an ORF, and its function is uncertain. The CDR3 extends over 18 amino acids. V lost 5 bases and J lost 0, with 19 bases in between. CDR3 protein: CASSVDRQEGPTNEKLFF. Written as DNA, the CDR3 is TGCGCCAGCAGTGTAGACAGACAAGAGGGACCAACTAATGAAAAACTGTTTTTT.

This rearrangement joins TRBV27 to TRBJ2-7; D is ambiguous. Germline CDR1 reads MNHEY; CDR2 reads SMNVEV (reference sequence). Between the trimmed V and J ends, which lost 5 bases and 2 bases, there was a span of 10 bases. This CDR3 spans 13 amino acids. The CDR3 here is CASSPPVPYEQYF. CDR3 nucleotide sequence: TGTGCCAGCAGTCCCCCCGTGCCCTACGAGCAGTACTTC.

The rearrangement joins TRBV5-6 to TRBJ2-1; the D gene is possibly TRBD2 (6 bases). Between the trimmed V and J ends, which lost 4 bases and 1 base, there was a span of 12 bases. Germline-derived CDR1 and CDR2 are SGHDT and YYEEEE. The length of the CDR3 is 15 residues. The CDR3 reads CASSSGFGSYNEQFF. The CDR3 region has the DNA TGTGCCAGCAGCAGCGGGTTTGGGTCCTACAATGAGCAGTTCTTC.

The chain combines TRBV18 with TRBJ2-7, with D uncertain. Germline V gene data show CDR1 as KGHSH and CDR2 as LQKENI. The length of the CDR3 is 12 residues. The V end lost 3 bases, the J end lost 6 bases, and 9 bases lay between the germline ends. As DNA, the CDR3 is TGTGCCAGCTCACCGGCAGGAATCGAGCAGTACTTC. The encoded protein is CASSPAGIEQYF.

The rearrangement joins TRBV5-8 to TRBJ1-1; D gene uncertain. The CDR3 is 13 residues long. Germline V gene data show CDR1 as SGHTS and CDR2 as YDEGEE. V gave up 1 base and J gave up 1 base, with 5 bases separating them. This CDR3 is CASSLLGNTEAFF. The DNA of the CDR3 is TGTGCCAGCAGCTTGTTGGGGAACACTGAAGCTTTCTTT.

The J gene is TRBJ2-5, the V gene TRBV19; TRBD1 is a possible D gene (6 bases). The V end lost 1 base, the J end lost 5 bases, and 11 bases lay between the germline ends. Germline CDR1 LNHDA, CDR2 SQIVND (reference sequence). The CDR3 consists of 14 residues. DNA of the CDR3: TGTGCCAGTAGTATAGTCTTAAGGGGGGAGACCCAGTACTTC. It codes for CASSIVLRGETQYF.

In this sample, this clone turned up once. The chain is built from TRBV23-1 and TRBJ2-6; D perhaps matches TRBD1 (6 bases). TRBV23-1 is classed as an ORF, of uncertain function. Trimming cost V 3 bases and J 2 bases, with 23 bases left between them. The CDR3 is 20 residues long. This CDR3 is CASSQVLPGHWLAGANVLTF. The CDR3 DNA is TGCGCCAGCAGTCAGGTCCTACCGGGACACTGGCTTGCTGGGGCCAACGTCCTGACTTTC.

V gene TRBV19 combines with J gene TRBJ2-1, with D possibly being TRBD2 (5 bases). Per the germline V gene, CDR1 is LNHDA and CDR2 is SQIVND (reference sequence). This CDR3 has 13 residues. The V and J ends lost 4 bases and 5 bases respectively, with 9 bases between them. The CDR3 DNA reads as TGTGCCAGTAGTAGCCGGGAACACAATGAGCAGTTCTTC. This codes for CASSSREHNEQFF.

The rearrangement uses TRBV19 and TRBJ1-5; D not resolved. The CDR3 length is 15 residues. Between the trimmed V and J ends, which lost 3 bases and 1 base, there was a span of 10 bases. Per the germline V gene, CDR1 is LNHDA and CDR2 is SQIVND (reference sequence). CDR3 in DNA: TGTGCCAGTAGTATGGGGAGGGCCAGCAATCAGCCCCAGCATTTT. The encoded protein is CASSMGRASNQPQHF.

The rearrangement links TRBV18 to TRBJ1-3; D is unresolved. In germline, CDR1 is KGHSH, CDR2 LQKENI. The CDR3 contains 17 residues. Trimming took off 4 bases at V and 0 bases at J, with 16 bases between the two ends. The CDR3 region is CASSQIRTGYSGNTIYF. CDR3 bases: TGTGCCAGCTCACAGATTCGGACGGGCTACTCTGGAAACACCATATATTTT.